The sequence of this TCR beta chain was determined in a study of molecular identifiers for immune sequencing clone quantification. Bulk libraries came from a prior protocol with listed TCR primers. Using its own MiXCR run on the PCR reads, TCRdb lists one record per CDR3 protein. Of 70,000 to 95,000 distinct CDR3 sequences listed, roughly 19% are singletons. Study observations and caveats: The sizes of highly expanded clones could be underestimated when identical TCR molecules share a barcode. Beyond 20 RNA copies, clones held over 99% of effector molecules, compared with under 1% in naive cells.

This clonotype was observed a few times. Its antigen is currently unknown. A much more abundant neighbour one base away suggests this may be a read error. The V gene end was trimmed by 6 bases and the J gene end by 4 bases; junction bases not matched to a gene: 6. The CDR3 length is 15 residues. Germline V gives CDR1 MDHEN, CDR2 SYDVKM. A CD8+CD4-CCR7+CD45RA+ gate was used to sort naive CD8 T cells. This receptor was obtained from a human donor in good health. Some libraries in this study had Jurkat cell RNA spiked in. Sequenced: naive CD8+ T cells from blood, with Jurkat cell RNA spiked in. Regarding subset: FACS-sorted CD8+CD4-CCR7+CD45RA+ naive T cells. The V and J genes are TRBV28 and TRBJ1-3; TRBD1 matches at 10 bases. The CDR3 is CASSSDRGLGNTIYF. DNA for the CDR3: TGTGCCAGCAGCTCCGACAGGGGGCTCGGAAACACCATATATTTT.